What follows describes a single TCR beta chain. What it recognizes is unknown. These data belong to a study of T cell responses to AZD1222 COVID-19 vaccine. Data came from immunoSEQ multiplex PCR; TCRdb stores just in-frame clones and leaves some out. The sample contains about 49,000 clones, over 65% of which appear only once. Study conclusions and caveats: Spike-specific TCR breadth rose after two AZD1222 doses, and depth rose as well.

Germline V gene sequence: CDR1 MNHNS, CDR2 SASEGT. Trimming cost V 4 bases and J 6 bases; bases outside gene matches: 12. The CDR3 covers 16 residues. The clonotype was recovered from an adult in good health. The starting material was peripheral blood, obtained on day 0 of AZD1222 vaccination. The genes are TRBV6-1 and TRBJ2-1, with 7 bases lining up with TRBD2. Written as DNA, the CDR3 is TGTGCCAGCAGTGCTGGTGGGGGGAGGGGACCCAATGAGCAGTTCTTC. Translated: CASSAGGGRGPNEQFF.